This T cell receptor (beta chain) was obtained from a study of blood T cell repertoires in COVID-19. On the study more broadly: The origin of the acute and convalescent COVID-19 samples was the United States, Italy and Spain.

The CDR3 contains 14 residues. From germline, CDR1 is LGHDT and CDR2 YNNKEL (reference sequence). J lost 9 bases, V lost 1 base, and 8 bases had no gene match. Under the authors' procedure: Amplification of reference gene primers was used by the study to estimate nucleated cell counts. Only in-frame clones appear in the TCRdb table, and some are missing; sequencing was by immunoSEQ multiplex PCR. Clone size and the V and J calls come from that table; the DNA yielded D and trimming. The sample yields about 140,000 clones, 60% to 80% seen once. This TCR derives from a woman aged 45-65 years with active or convalescent COVID-19. Sequencing was carried out using peripheral blood. V and J are TRBV3-1 (or the pseudogene TRBV3-2) and TRBJ1-1; 7 bases are shared with TRBD1. The CDR3 nucleotides read TGTGCCAGCAGCCAAGGGGGAGACAGGGCGAAAGCTTTCTTT. Protein product: CASSQGGDRAKAFF.